This is a list of T cell receptor beta chains from one sample in a study of cytomegalovirus exposure and HLA in healthy donors. Clones were sequenced by immunoSEQ multiplex PCR, and TCRdb holds only the in-frame ones, with some missing. The table records about 200,000 clones, around nine tenths of them present only once. Sequences were obtained from PBMCs. These receptors all stem from a woman in her thirties in good health and CMV-seronegative. Both conserved end residues are part of each CDR3. A D gene is named only where the DNA matches it firmly.

CDR3: CASRSRQGSYNEQFF; DNA: TGTGCCAGCAGAAGCCGACAGGGATCCTACAATGAGCAGTTCTTC; J: TRBJ2-1; D: TRBD1; V: TRBV27
CDR3: CASSSTGENEQFF; DNA: TGTGCCAGCAGCTCCACAGGGGAGAATGAGCAGTTCTTC; J: TRBJ2-1; D: TRBD1; V: TRBV7-3
CDR3: CASRLRGGYTF; DNA: TGTGCCAGCAGGTTAAGGGGTGGCTACACCTTC; J: TRBJ1-2; D: .; V: TRBV28
CDR3: CASSLDRGARGYTF; DNA: TGTGCCAGCAGCTTGGACAGGGGGGCGAGAGGCTACACCTTC; J: TRBJ1-2; D: TRBD1; V: TRBV5-6
CDR3: CASIQMGRGSDTQYF; DNA: TGTGCCAGCATTCAAATGGGGCGGGGATCAGATACGCAGTATTTT; J: TRBJ2-3; D: .; V: TRBV28
CDR3: CASSILSGGYYGYTF; DNA: TGTGCCAGTAGTATTCTGTCAGGCGGGTACTATGGCTACACCTTC; J: TRBJ1-2; D: .; V: TRBV19
CDR3: CASSGGANEQFF; DNA: TGTGCCAGCAGCGGGGGGGCCAATGAGCAGTTCTTC; J: TRBJ2-1; D: TRBD2; V: TRBV27
CDR3: CASSLREVIGPDTQYF; DNA: TGCGCCAGCAGCCTACGGGAGGTTATCGGCCCAGATACGCAGTATTTT; J: TRBJ2-3; D: TRBD2; V: TRBV4-1
CDR3: CASSQRTGDQETQYF; DNA: TGTGCCAGCAGCCAGCGGACAGGGGACCAAGAGACCCAGTACTTC; J: TRBJ2-5; D: TRBD1; V: TRBV5-4
CDR3: CASRAGQYTEKLFF; DNA: TGTGCCAGCAGGGCGGGACAGTACACTGAAAAACTGTTTTTT; J: TRBJ1-4; D: TRBD1; V: TRBV6-1
CDR3: CASSFGGSGTEAFF; DNA: TGCGCCAGCAGCTTTGGGGGGTCGGGCACTGAAGCTTTCTTT; J: TRBJ1-1; D: .; V: TRBV5-1
CDR3: CASSEEEAGQETQYF; DNA: TGTGCCAGCAGTGAAGAGGAGGCAGGACAAGAGACCCAGTACTTC; J: TRBJ2-5; D: .; V: TRBV2
CDR3: CASSWFRGGTDTQYF; DNA: TGTGCCAGCAGTTGGTTCAGGGGGGGCACAGATACGCAGTATTTT; J: TRBJ2-3; D: .; V: TRBV6-1
CDR3: CASSLTVGTDTQYF; DNA: TGCGCCAGCAGCTTGACGGTTGGCACAGATACGCAGTATTTT; J: TRBJ2-3; D: .; V: TRBV5-1